This T cell receptor (beta chain) was captured by sequencing in a study of circulating CD8 cells and anti-PD-1 response in melanoma. Study observations and caveats: Most experiments lacked replicates.

This clonotype is judged medium-sized. Its antigen is currently unknown. The QIAseq Immune Repertoire TCR panel built the libraries from roughly 15 ng of total RNA. TCRdb reanalysed the reads using MiXCR and keeps one entry per CDR3 protein. The repertoire holds 650 to 850 distinct CDR3 sequences, with around a tenth as singletons. Live CD3+CD8+TCRalphabeta+ cells were sorted into four subsets by PD-1 and/or TIGIT. Trimming cost V 5 bases and J 1 base, with 15 bases left between them. Germline loops: CDR1 DFQATT, CDR2 SNEGSKA (reference sequence). This CDR3 has 15 residues. The receptor was isolated from a human donor with melanoma. Material: CD8+ T cells from PBMCs, obtained at baseline or after one month of anti-PD-1 therapy (not recorded which). This chain links TRBV20-1 with TRBJ2-1; no reliable D call. Here the CDR3 reads CSAASGVVSYNEQFF. Written as DNA, the CDR3 is TGCAGTGCTGCTTCTGGGGTAGTGTCCTACAATGAGCAGTTCTTC.